The 18 T cell receptor beta chains below come from one sample, sequenced in a study of a mutant IDH1 vaccine in newly diagnosed glioma. Sequencing used immunoSEQ multiplex PCR; TCRdb keeps in-frame clones, though not all of them. The sample holds over 40,000 clones; about four fifths are singletons and the top ten take around 4.5%. Their cognate antigens are unknown. Described time point: week 35, safety follow-up. What each vaccine dose contained was 300 ug of mutant IDH1 20-mer peptide, accompanied by topical imiquimod. The starting material was PBMCs, obtained from a glioma patient whose treatment included an IDH1 peptide vaccine. The receptors stem from a woman aged 40 to 50 with glioma. Some clones in this sample may be carry-over from other donors' samples.

This chain links TRBV2 with TRBJ1-1, with unresolved D. Looked up from germline, CDR1 is SNHLY and CDR2 is FYNNEI. V lost 7 bases and J lost 7, with 13 bases in between. This CDR3 spans 12 amino acids. For the CDR3, the DNA is TGTGCCAGCACCCCCCGGATCGTTGAAGCTTTCTTT. Protein: CASTPRIVEAFF.

V and J are TRBV11-2 and TRBJ2-7; possibly TRBD2 for D (5 bases). Germline values: CDR1 SGHAT, CDR2 FQNNGV. Trimming shortened V by 6 bases and J by 7 bases, and 13 bases separated the two germline ends. This CDR3 has 12 residues. The DNA of the CDR3 is TGTGCCAGCAGACCTGGCCGGGGTGAGCAGTACTTC. This codes for CASRPGRGEQYF.

This clone was picked up a small number of times. The V gene is TRBV7-3, the J gene TRBJ1-1, with D perhaps matching TRBD1 (6 bases). The germline gives CDR1 SGHTA, CDR2 FQGTGA. The CDR3 consists of 15 residues. Trimming removed 0 bases at V and 5 bases at J, with 13 bases between. The CDR3 protein is CASSLTGGPGTEAFF. The CDR3, as DNA: TGTGCCAGCAGCTTAACGGGGGGGCCAGGGACTGAAGCTTTCTTT.

The chain links TRBV5-1 to TRBJ1-1; the D is unclear. This CDR3 comprises 15 residues. V gave up 4 bases and J gave up 1 base, with 14 bases separating them. Germline loops: CDR1 SGHRS, CDR2 YFSETQ. CDR3 protein: CASSPIRQANTEAFF. For the CDR3, the DNA is TGCGCCAGCAGCCCTATCCGGCAGGCGAACACTGAAGCTTTCTTT.

This clone was found once. The chain links TRBV6-5 to TRBJ1-2; possible D gene TRBD1, 5 bases. V was cut by 6 bases and J by 7 bases, with 12 bases left in between. Germline CDR1 reads MNHEY; CDR2 reads SVGAGI. CDR3 length: 12 amino acids. The chain's CDR3 is CASSQRRGGYTF. The CDR3 DNA reads as TGTGCCAGCAGCCAGCGAAGGGGTGGCTACACCTTC.

This chain links TRBV18 with TRBJ1-2; unclear D gene. CDR1 is KGHSH and CDR2 is LQKENI in the germline V gene. The CDR3 runs to 13 residues. With 3 bases removed from V and 2 bases from J, the gap between germline ends came to 7 bases. This chain's CDR3 is CASSPDGNYGYTF. The CDR3 DNA reads as TGTGCCAGCTCACCGGACGGAAACTATGGCTACACCTTC.

The chain is built from TRBV7-2 and TRBJ2-5; no reliable D call. CDR1 and CDR2 (germline): SGHTA, FQGNSA. Trimming removed 7 bases from V and 4 bases from J, with 16 bases in between. The CDR3 extends over 14 amino acids. The CDR3 protein is CASTPGQALETQYF. CDR3 in DNA: TGTGCCAGCACCCCTGGGCAGGCGCTAGAGACCCAGTACTTC.

This chain uses TRBV19 with TRBJ2-6; the D gene is possibly TRBD1 (5 bases). Germline lookup yields CDR1 LNHDA and CDR2 SQIVND (reference sequence). This CDR3 is 18 amino acids long. The V gene lost 5 bases and the J gene lost 5 bases, with 22 bases spanning the gap. The CDR3 sequence is CASSSGQQSQSRANVLTF. CDR3 sequence (DNA): TGTGCCAGTAGTTCAGGGCAGCAATCACAAAGTCGGGCCAACGTCCTGACTTTC.

This sequence joins TRBV5-1 and TRBJ2-1; tentatively, D is TRBD1 or TRBD2 (6 bases each). The CDR3 consists of 15 residues. Germline-derived CDR1 and CDR2 are SGHRS and YFSETQ. V lost 0 bases and J 10 bases, leaving 17 bases between the germline ends. CDR3 loop: CASSLGGTSSIEQFF. The CDR3 nucleotides are TGCGCCAGCAGCTTGGGCGGGACAAGTTCGATCGAGCAGTTCTTC.

This chain joins TRBV29-1 and TRBJ2-5, with 13 nucleotides matching TRBD2. Germline V gene sequence: CDR1 SQVTM, CDR2 ANQGSEA. J lost 2 bases, V lost 7 bases, and 7 bases had no gene match. The CDR3 totals 15 residues. As DNA, the CDR3 is TGCAGCGCCCGACTAGCGGGAGGTTCTCAAGAGACCCAGTACTTC. Translated: CSARLAGGSQETQYF.

J is TRBJ1-2 and V is TRBV6-5, with D possibly TRBD1 on 5 matching bases. Deletions cut 5 bases from V and 0 bases from J, with 13 bases between. The CDR3 totals 15 residues. CDR1 MNHEY and CDR2 SVGAGI come from the germline V gene. As DNA, the CDR3 is TGTGCCAGCAGTATCTTAGGGGTAGCTAACTATGGCTACACCTTC. Residues: CASSILGVANYGYTF.

The chain joins TRBV9 to TRBJ1-4, with a possible D match to TRBD1 (5 bases). Trimming removed 3 bases from V and 4 bases from J, with 10 bases in between. CDR3 size: 14 residues. The V gene's germline CDR1 is SGDLS and CDR2 YYNGEE. CDR3 in amino acids: CASSAGTDNEKLFF. CDR3 nucleotide sequence: TGTGCCAGCAGCGCCGGGACGGATAATGAAAAACTGTTTTTT.

The gene calls are TRBV27 and TRBJ2-5; D might be TRBD2 (6 bases). V was cut by 2 bases and J by 2 bases, with 18 bases left in between. Per the germline V gene, CDR1 is MNHEY and CDR2 is SMNVEV (reference sequence). The CDR3 is 17 residues long. The CDR3 is CASSLVFGSGTQETQYF. CDR3 sequence (DNA): TGTGCCAGCAGTTTAGTCTTTGGTAGCGGTACACAAGAGACCCAGTACTTC.

This sequence joins TRBV5-1 and TRBJ1-1, with unresolved D. The CDR3 is made up of 16 amino acids. The V gene's germline CDR1 is SGHRS and CDR2 YFSETQ. Trimming cost V 6 bases and J 2 bases, with 20 bases left between them. This chain's CDR3 is CASTTSRGVGNTEAFF. DNA for the CDR3: TGCGCCAGCACCACGTCCCGGGGAGTGGGTAACACTGAAGCTTTCTTT.

J is TRBJ2-7 and V is TRBV7-2; D is unclear. The V gene's germline CDR1 is SGHTA and CDR2 FQGNSA. Trimming removed 3 bases at V and 4 bases at J, with 13 bases between. The CDR3 is 14 residues long. The CDR3 loop reads CASSFPQGAYEQYF. In DNA, the CDR3 is TGTGCCAGCAGCTTCCCTCAAGGAGCGTACGAGCAGTACTTC.

The chain has TRBV2 and TRBJ2-2; D is possibly TRBD1 (6 bases). Trimming shortened V by 4 bases and J by 3 bases, and 9 bases separated the two germline ends. This CDR3 region has 14 residues. Germline V gives CDR1 SNHLY, CDR2 FYNNEI. CDR3 residues: CASSVRGYTGELFF. The CDR3 nucleotides read TGTGCCAGCAGTGTAAGGGGGTACACCGGGGAGCTGTTTTTT.

CDR3 bases: TGTGCCAGTAGTATAATGCAGGGGCAAGAGACCCAGTACTTC. Translating gives CASSIMQGQETQYF. This chain links TRBV19 with TRBJ2-5; D possibly corresponds to TRBD1 (6 bases). Germline CDR1 is LNHDA and CDR2 is SQIVND (reference sequence). Trimming took off 2 bases at V and 2 bases at J, with 9 bases between the two ends. The CDR3 is 14 residues long.

The J gene is TRBJ1-6, the V gene TRBV18; TRBD1 agrees at 7 bases. Looked up from germline, CDR1 is KGHSH and CDR2 is LQKENI. This CDR3 is built from 16 residues. Losses at the gene ends were 1 base for V and 7 bases for J; bases not matched to a gene: 7. CDR3: CASSPLDRDGNSPLHF. The CDR3 nucleotides read TGTGCCAGCTCACCACTAGACAGGGACGGGAATTCACCCCTCCACTTT.